The sample holds one count of the clone carrying this T cell receptor (beta chain). Antigen: not known. The CDR3 runs to 18 residues. Germline lookup yields CDR1 SGHDT and CDR2 YYEEEE. The V segment lost 1 base and the J segment 4 bases; nucleotides outside the gene matches: 12. The data originate from a study of cytomegalovirus exposure and HLA in healthy donors. At the level of the study: Around 85 million unique TCRs from HLA-typed donors were held in an early data release.

Study-level results: Further analysis, carried out later, found HLA-associated TCR beta chains more clonally expanded than equally common other chains. The study reported that TCR beta sequences accurately predicted HLA-A and HLA-B alleles in most subjects. Accounts indicate the classifier identified cytomegalovirus status with strong specificity and sensitivity.

It was with 60 Vbeta and 13 Jbeta primers that the PCR ran. The protocol was immunoSEQ multiplex PCR, while the TCRdb copy is restricted to in-frame clones and leaves out a portion. The sample has about 110,000 clones; 77% are singletons. This receptor was taken from a male donor in good health and CMV-seronegative. Sequenced sample: PBMCs. The chain employs TRBV5-6 and TRBJ1-5; 9 nucleotides agree with TRBD1. CDR3 nucleotides: TGTGCCAGCAGCTTGACGAACAGGGGGCTCGGGGGGAATCAGCCCCAGCATTTT. Translating it yields CASSLTNRGLGGNQPQHF.